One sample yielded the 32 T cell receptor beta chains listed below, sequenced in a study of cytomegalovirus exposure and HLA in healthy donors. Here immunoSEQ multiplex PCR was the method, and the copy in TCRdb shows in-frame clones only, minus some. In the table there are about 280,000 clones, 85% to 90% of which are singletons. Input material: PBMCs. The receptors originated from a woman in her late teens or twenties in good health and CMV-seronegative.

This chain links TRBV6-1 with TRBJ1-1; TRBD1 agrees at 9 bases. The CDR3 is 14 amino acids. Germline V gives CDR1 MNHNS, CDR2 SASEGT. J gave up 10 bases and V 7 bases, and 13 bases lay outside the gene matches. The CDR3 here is CASTRSPSQGAAFF. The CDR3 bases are TGTGCCAGCACCCGGTCCCCCTCACAGGGGGCAGCTTTCTTT.

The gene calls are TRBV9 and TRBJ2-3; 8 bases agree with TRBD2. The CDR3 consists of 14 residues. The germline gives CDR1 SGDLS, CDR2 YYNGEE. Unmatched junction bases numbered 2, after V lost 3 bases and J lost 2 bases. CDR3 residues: CASSGLAPTDTQYF. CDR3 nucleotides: TGTGCCAGCAGCGGACTAGCGCCCACAGATACGCAGTATTTT.

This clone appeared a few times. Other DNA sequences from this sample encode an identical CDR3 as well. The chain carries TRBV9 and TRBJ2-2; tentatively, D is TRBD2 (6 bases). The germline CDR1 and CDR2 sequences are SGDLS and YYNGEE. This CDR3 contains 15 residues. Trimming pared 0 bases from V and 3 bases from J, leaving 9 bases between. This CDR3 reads CASSVGLADTGELFF. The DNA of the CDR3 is TGTGCCAGCAGCGTAGGATTAGCGGACACCGGGGAGCTGTTTTTT.

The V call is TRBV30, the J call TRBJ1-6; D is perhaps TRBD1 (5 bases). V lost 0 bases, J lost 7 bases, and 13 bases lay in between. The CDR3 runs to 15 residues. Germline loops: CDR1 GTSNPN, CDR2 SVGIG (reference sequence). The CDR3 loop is CAWSVGAPRNSPLHF. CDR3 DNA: TGTGCCTGGAGTGTAGGGGCACCCAGGAATTCACCCCTCCACTTT. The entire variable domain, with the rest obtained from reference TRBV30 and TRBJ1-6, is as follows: SQTIHQWPATLVQPVGSPLSLECTVEGTSNPNLYWYRQAAGRGLQLLFYSVGIGQISSEVPQNLSASRPQDRQFILSSKKLLLSDSGFYLCAWSVGAPRNSPLHFGNGTRLTVT.

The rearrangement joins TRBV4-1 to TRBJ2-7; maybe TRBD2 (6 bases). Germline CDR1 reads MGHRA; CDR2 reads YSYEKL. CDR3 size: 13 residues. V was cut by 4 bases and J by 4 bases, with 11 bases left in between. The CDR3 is CASSRIAGYEQYF. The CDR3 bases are TGCGCCAGCAGCCGGATTGCGGGGTACGAGCAGTACTTC.

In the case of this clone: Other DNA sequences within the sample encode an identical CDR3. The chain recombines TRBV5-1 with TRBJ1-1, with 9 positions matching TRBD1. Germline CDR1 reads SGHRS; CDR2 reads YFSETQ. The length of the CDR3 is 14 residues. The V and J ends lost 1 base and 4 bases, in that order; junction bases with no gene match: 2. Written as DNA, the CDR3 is TGCGCCAGCAGCTTGAACAGGGGGCCCACTGAAGCTTTCTTT. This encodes CASSLNRGPTEAFF.

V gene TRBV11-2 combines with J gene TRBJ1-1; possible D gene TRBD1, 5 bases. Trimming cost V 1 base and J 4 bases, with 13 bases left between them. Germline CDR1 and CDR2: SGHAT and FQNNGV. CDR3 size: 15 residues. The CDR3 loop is CASSLVEAGGTEAFF. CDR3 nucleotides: TGTGCCAGCAGCTTAGTTGAAGCGGGGGGCACTGAAGCTTTCTTT.

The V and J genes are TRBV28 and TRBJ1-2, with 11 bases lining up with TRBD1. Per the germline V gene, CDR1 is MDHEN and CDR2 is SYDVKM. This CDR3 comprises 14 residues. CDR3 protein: CGISRDRGVDGYTF. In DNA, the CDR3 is TGTGGCATATCCCGGGACAGGGGGGTCGATGGCTACACCTTC.

In DNA, the CDR3 is TGTGCCAGCAGCTTAGGAGGGAGGGGGGGCCTCCAAGAGACCCAGTACTTC. The encoded protein is CASSLGGRGGLQETQYF. V gene TRBV11-3 combines with J gene TRBJ2-5; weak D call: TRBD2 (7 bases). Between the trimmed V and J ends, which lost 1 base and 1 base, there was a span of 16 bases. The germline CDR1 and CDR2 sequences are SGHNT and YENEEA. CDR3 size: 17 residues.

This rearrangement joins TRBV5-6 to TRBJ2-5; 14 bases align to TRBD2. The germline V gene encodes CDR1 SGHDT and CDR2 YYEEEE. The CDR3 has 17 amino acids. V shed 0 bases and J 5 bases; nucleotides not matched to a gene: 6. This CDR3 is CASSLGGTSGSWETQYF. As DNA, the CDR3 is TGTGCCAGCAGCTTGGGAGGGACTAGCGGGAGCTGGGAGACCCAGTACTTC.

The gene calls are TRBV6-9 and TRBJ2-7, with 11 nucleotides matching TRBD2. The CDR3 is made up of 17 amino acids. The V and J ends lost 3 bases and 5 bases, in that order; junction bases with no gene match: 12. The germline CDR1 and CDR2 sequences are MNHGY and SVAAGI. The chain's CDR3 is CASSYPHSGRVLHEQYF. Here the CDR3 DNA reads TGTGCCAGCAGTTACCCACATAGCGGGAGGGTGCTCCACGAGCAGTACTTC.

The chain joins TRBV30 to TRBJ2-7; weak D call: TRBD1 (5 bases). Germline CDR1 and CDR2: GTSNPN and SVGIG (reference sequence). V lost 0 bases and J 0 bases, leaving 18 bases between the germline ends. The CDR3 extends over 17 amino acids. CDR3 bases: TGTGCCTGGAGTGTACTGGGGCGGATAAACCCCTCCTACGAGCAGTACTTC. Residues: CAWSVLGRINPSYEQYF.

The CDR3, as DNA: TGTGCCAGCAGTTACAAGGTGGAGGTCACTGAAGCTTTCTTT. This translates into CASSYKVEVTEAFF. The chain combines TRBV6-5 with TRBJ1-1; no clear D gene. This CDR3 comprises 14 residues. Per germline, CDR1 MNHEY and CDR2 SVGAGI. The V end lost 2 bases, the J end lost 4 bases, and 11 bases lay between the germline ends.

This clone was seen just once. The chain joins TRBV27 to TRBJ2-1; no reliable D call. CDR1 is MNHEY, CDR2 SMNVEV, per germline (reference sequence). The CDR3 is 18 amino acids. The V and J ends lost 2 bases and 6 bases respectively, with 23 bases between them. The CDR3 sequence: CASSLPTTKDRNRNEQFF. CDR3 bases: TGTGCCAGCAGTTTACCGACCACTAAAGACCGGAATCGCAATGAGCAGTTCTTC.

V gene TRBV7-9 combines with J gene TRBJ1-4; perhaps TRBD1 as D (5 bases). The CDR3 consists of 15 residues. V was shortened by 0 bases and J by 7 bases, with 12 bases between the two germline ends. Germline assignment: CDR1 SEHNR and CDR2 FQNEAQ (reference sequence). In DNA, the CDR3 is TGTGCCAGCAGCTTAGCGCAGGGAGGAGGTGAAAAACTGTTTTTT. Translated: CASSLAQGGGEKLFF.

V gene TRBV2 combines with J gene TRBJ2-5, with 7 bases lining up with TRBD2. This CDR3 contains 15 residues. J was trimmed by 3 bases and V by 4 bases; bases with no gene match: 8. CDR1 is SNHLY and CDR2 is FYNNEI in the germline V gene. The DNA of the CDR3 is TGTGCCAGCAGTGTCTTTAGCGGGCCGAAAGAGACCCAGTACTTC. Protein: CASSVFSGPKETQYF.

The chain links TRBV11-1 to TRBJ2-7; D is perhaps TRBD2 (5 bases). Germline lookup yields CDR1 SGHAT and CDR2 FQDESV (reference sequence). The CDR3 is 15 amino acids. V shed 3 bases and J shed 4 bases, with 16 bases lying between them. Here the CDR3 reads CASSLGDGPRYEQYF. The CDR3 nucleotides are TGTGCCAGCAGCTTGGGAGATGGCCCACGGTACGAGCAGTACTTC. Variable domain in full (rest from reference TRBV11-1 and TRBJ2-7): EAEVAQSPRYKITEKSQAVAFWCDPISGHATLYWYRQILGQGPELLVQFQDESVVDDSQLPKDRFSAERLKGVDSTLKIQPAELGDSAMYLCASSLGDGPRYEQYFGPGTRLTVT.

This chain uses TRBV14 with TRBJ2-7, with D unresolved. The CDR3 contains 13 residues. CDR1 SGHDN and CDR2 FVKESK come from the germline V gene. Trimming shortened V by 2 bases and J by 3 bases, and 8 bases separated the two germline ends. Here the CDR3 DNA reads TGTGCCAGCAGCCAAAAACGGTTCTACGAGCAGTACTTC. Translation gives CASSQKRFYEQYF.

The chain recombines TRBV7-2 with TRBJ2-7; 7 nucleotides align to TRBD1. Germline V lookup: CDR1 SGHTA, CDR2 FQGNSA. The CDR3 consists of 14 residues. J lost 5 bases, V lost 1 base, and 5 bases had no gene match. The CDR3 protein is CASSLGGGLDEQYF. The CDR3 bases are TGTGCCAGCAGCTTAGGAGGGGGCCTAGACGAGCAGTACTTC.

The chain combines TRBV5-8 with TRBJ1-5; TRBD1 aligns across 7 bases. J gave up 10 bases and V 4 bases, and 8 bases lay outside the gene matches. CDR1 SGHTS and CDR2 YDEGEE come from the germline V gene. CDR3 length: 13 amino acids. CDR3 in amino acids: CASSADRDNPQHF. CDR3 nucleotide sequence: TGTGCCAGCAGCGCTGACAGGGACAATCCCCAGCATTTT.

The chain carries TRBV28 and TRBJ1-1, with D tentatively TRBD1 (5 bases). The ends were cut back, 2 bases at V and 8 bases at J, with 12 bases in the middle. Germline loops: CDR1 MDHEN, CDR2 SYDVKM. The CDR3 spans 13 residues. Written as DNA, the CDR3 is TGTGCCAGCAGTTTACCCTCAGGGTTGGAAGCTTTCTTT. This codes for CASSLPSGLEAFF.

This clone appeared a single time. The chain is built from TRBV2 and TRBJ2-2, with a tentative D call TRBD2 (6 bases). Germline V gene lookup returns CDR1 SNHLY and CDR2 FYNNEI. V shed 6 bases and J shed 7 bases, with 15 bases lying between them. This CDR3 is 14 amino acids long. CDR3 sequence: CASSPGGRGGELFF. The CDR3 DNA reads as TGTGCCAGCAGCCCCGGAGGGCGGGGCGGGGAGCTGTTTTTT.

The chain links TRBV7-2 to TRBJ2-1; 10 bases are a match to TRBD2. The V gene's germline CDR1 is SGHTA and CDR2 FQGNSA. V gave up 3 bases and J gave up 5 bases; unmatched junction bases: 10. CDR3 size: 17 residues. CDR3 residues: CASSFLPGLAADNEQFF. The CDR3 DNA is TGTGCCAGCAGCTTTCTACCTGGACTAGCGGCTGACAATGAGCAGTTCTTC.

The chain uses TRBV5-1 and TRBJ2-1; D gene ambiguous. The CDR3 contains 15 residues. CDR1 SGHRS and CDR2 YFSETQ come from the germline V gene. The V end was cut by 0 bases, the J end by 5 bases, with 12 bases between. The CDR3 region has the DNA TGCGCCAGCAGCTTGGCCGTGACAAGAAACAATGAGCAGTTCTTC. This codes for CASSLAVTRNNEQFF. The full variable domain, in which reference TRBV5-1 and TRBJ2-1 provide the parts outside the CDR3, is KAGVTQTPRYLIKTRGQQVTLSCSPISGHRSVSWYQQTPGQGLQFLFEYFSETQRNKGNFPGRFSGRQFSNSRSEMNVSTLELGDSALYLCASSLAVTRNNEQFFGPGTRLTVL.

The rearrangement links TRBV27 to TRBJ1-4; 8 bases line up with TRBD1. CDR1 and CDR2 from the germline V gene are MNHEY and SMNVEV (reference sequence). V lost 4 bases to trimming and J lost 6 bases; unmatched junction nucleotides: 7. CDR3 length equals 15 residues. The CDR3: CASSSPGGPDEKLFF. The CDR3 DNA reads TGTGCCAGCAGTTCTCCAGGGGGCCCGGATGAAAAACTGTTTTTT.

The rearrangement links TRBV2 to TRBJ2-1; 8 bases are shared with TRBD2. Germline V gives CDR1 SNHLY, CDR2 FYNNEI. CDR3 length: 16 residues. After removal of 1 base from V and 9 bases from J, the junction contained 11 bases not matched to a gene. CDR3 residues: CASSEGTSGGGTEQFF. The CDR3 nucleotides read TGTGCCAGCAGTGAAGGTACTAGCGGAGGGGGGACTGAGCAGTTCTTC.

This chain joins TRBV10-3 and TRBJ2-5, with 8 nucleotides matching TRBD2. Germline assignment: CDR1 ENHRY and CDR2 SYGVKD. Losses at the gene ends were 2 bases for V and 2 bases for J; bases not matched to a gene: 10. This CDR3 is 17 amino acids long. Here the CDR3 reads CAISEAVSGRSQETQYF. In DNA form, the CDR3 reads TGTGCCATCAGTGAGGCGGTCAGCGGGAGATCTCAAGAGACCCAGTACTTC.

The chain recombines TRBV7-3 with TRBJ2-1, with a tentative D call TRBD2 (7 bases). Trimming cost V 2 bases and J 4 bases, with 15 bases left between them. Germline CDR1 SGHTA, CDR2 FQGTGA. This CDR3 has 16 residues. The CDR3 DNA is TGTGCCAGCAGCTTATCAGGGGCTAGCGGATACAATGAGCAGTTCTTC. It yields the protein CASSLSGASGYNEQFF.

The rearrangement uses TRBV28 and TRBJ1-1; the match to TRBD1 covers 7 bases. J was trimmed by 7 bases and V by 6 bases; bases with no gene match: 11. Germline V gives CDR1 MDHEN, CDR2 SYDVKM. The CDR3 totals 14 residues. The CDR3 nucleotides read TGTGCCAGCAGCCGAGACAGGGTTTCGATTGAAGCTTTCTTT. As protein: CASSRDRVSIEAFF.

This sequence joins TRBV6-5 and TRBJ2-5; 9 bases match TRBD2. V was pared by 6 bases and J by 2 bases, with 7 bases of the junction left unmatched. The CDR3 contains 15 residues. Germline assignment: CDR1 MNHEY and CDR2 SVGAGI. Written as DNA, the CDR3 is TGTGCCAGCAGGTGGACTAGCGCGCCGCAAGAGACCCAGTACTTC. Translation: CASRWTSAPQETQYF.

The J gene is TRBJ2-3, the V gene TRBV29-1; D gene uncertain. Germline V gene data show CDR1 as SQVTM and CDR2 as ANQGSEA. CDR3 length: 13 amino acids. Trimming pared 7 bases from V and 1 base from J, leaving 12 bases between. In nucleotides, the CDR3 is TGCAGCGGGTGGAGCCGGCGCACAGATACGCAGTATTTT. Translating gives CSGWSRRTDTQYF.

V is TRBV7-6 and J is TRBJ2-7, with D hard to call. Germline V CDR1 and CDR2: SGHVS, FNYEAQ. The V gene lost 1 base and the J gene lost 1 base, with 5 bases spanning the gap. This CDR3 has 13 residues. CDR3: CASSLGPSYEQYF. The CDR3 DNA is TGTGCCAGCAGCTTAGGGCCGTCCTACGAGCAGTACTTC.